The T cell receptor beta chain under discussion was sequenced for a study of blood T cell repertoires in COVID-19. Trimming left V 0 bases short and J 2 bases short, with 8 bases between. Germline CDR1 reads SGDLS; CDR2 reads YYNGEE. This CDR3 region has 14 residues. In the source study's methods: Reference gene primer amplification gave estimated nucleated cell counts. Sequenced by immunoSEQ multiplex PCR; TCRdb stores in-frame clones only, minus some. V, J and clone size are those of that table, while D and trimming were read from the DNA. Here the sample spans 350,000 to 450,000 clones, around 87% being singletons.

V usage is TRBV9 and J usage is TRBJ1-2, with unresolved D. The sequenced sample consisted of PBMCs or T cells enriched from blood (not recorded which). This TCR derives from a man in his forties or fifties in a cohort exposed to, infected with or recovered from COVID-19 (not recorded which). The CDR3 DNA reads TGTGCCAGCAGCGTAGACCACAGCAACTATGGCTACACCTTC. Translation gives CASSVDHSNYGYTF.